This TCR beta chain was retrieved from a study of shared clonotypes between healthy human individuals. Details on this clone: What it recognizes is unknown.

Study findings and constraints: The generation probabilities recorded for non-shared clonotypes fell below those of clonotypes shared by all four donors.

Generated by immunoSEQ multiplex PCR, the TCRdb table keeps only in-frame clones and is missing some. The sample lists 2 million to 2.5 million clones, about nine tenths occurring once. The CDR3 runs to 16 residues. Germline V gene lookup returns CDR1 SGHNT and CDR2 YYREEE (reference sequence). The germline V and J ends were trimmed by 2 bases and 2 bases, with 17 bases remaining between them. This receptor was obtained from a man between 18 and 35 years old in good health. Some clones in this sample may be carry-over from other donors' samples. The sequencing sample was made of naive CD4+ T cells from PBMCs. Stated subset: CD45RA+ positively selected. The rearrangement uses TRBV5-4 and TRBJ2-7, with D possibly being TRBD2 (6 bases). CDR3 region: CASSLWSTGAPYEQYF. The CDR3 nucleotides read TGTGCCAGCAGCTTATGGTCGACGGGAGCTCCCTACGAGCAGTACTTC.